Listed below are T cell receptor beta chains from one sample, sequenced in a study of a mutant IDH1 vaccine in newly diagnosed glioma. Which antigens these TCRs recognize remains unknown. Data came from immunoSEQ multiplex PCR; TCRdb stores just in-frame clones and leaves some out. The sample carries some 30,000 clones, about four fifths recorded once. The sample was PBMCs, taken from a glioma patient whose treatment included an IDH1 peptide vaccine. Every receptor here comes from a young man with glioma. Both conserved end residues are part of each CDR3. Fields, in order: J gene, clone size, D gene, V gene, CDR3 DNA, CDR3 protein. The D gene is left open where the match is weak. A clone size is listed for some rows: how often the clone was seen (once, few, many), or a class if it is expanded.

j_gene: TRBJ2-1; abundance: NA; d_gene: NA; v_gene: TRBV28; CDR3nt: TGTGCCAGCAGTTTTAGCGGTTACTCCTACAATGAGCAGTTCTTC; CDR3aa: CASSFSGYSYNEQFF
j_gene: TRBJ2-2; abundance: NA; d_gene: TRBD2; v_gene: TRBV6-1; CDR3nt: TGTGCCAGCAGGAGCGGGAGGGGGAGCACCGGGGAGCTGTTTTTT; CDR3aa: CASRSGRGSTGELFF
j_gene: TRBJ1-1; abundance: NA; d_gene: NA; v_gene: TRBV27; CDR3nt: TGTGCCAGCAGTTGGGGCGGGAACACTGAAGCTTTCTTT; CDR3aa: CASSWGGNTEAFF
j_gene: TRBJ1-1; abundance: few; d_gene: TRBD1; v_gene: TRBV6-5; CDR3nt: TGTGCCAGCAGGGAGTTCAGGGGGGGCACTGAAGCTTTCTTT; CDR3aa: CASREFRGGTEAFF
j_gene: TRBJ1-3; abundance: once; d_gene: NA; v_gene: TRBV11-2; CDR3nt: TGTGCCAGCAGCTTATCGGCCCACTCTGGAAACACCATATATTTT; CDR3aa: CASSLSAHSGNTIYF
j_gene: TRBJ2-6; abundance: NA; d_gene: TRBD1; v_gene: TRBV5-1; CDR3nt: TGCGCCAGCAAAACAGGGGGCAACTCTGGGGCCAACGTCCTGACTTTC; CDR3aa: CASKTGGNSGANVLTF
j_gene: TRBJ2-7; abundance: NA; d_gene: TRBD1; v_gene: TRBV5-1; CDR3nt: TGCGCCAGCAGTCCGGGACAGGGGGCGGAAGAGCAGTACTTC; CDR3aa: CASSPGQGAEEQYF
j_gene: TRBJ1-2; abundance: NA; d_gene: NA; v_gene: TRBV4-1; CDR3nt: TGCGCCAGCAGCCAAGAAACGGGGTTGGTCTATGGCTACACCTTC; CDR3aa: CASSQETGLVYGYTF
j_gene: TRBJ1-5; abundance: NA; d_gene: NA; v_gene: TRBV2; CDR3nt: TGTGCCAGCACCGGCGTTAGCAATCAGCCCCAGCATTTT; CDR3aa: CASTGVSNQPQHF
j_gene: TRBJ2-7; abundance: NA; d_gene: NA; v_gene: TRBV7-8; CDR3nt: TGTGCCAGCAGCGGCAGGGAGCAGTACTTC; CDR3aa: CASSGREQYF
j_gene: TRBJ2-3; abundance: NA; d_gene: NA; v_gene: TRBV5-4; CDR3nt: TGTGCCAGCAGCTTGGTGCCTGACACAGATACGCAGTATTTT; CDR3aa: CASSLVPDTDTQYF
j_gene: TRBJ1-1; abundance: few; d_gene: NA; v_gene: TRBV5-1; CDR3nt: TGCGCCAGCAGCTTGGAAGGGCCTGAAGCTTTCTTT; CDR3aa: CASSLEGPEAFF
j_gene: TRBJ2-1; abundance: NA; d_gene: TRBD2; v_gene: TRBV29-1; CDR3nt: TGCAGCGTTGAAATGGGGGGACTAGCGGGAGAATACGAGCAGTTCTTC; CDR3aa: CSVEMGGLAGEYEQFF
j_gene: TRBJ2-7; abundance: NA; d_gene: NA; v_gene: TRBV30; CDR3nt: TGTGCCTTCGCCCCGGCCGGCGAGCAGTACTTC; CDR3aa: CAFAPAGEQYF
j_gene: TRBJ1-1; abundance: few; d_gene: NA; v_gene: TRBV29-1; CDR3nt: TGCAGCGTTGGGAGCGGGGGTGTGTTCACTGAAGCTTTCTTT; CDR3aa: CSVGSGGVFTEAFF
j_gene: TRBJ2-7; abundance: NA; d_gene: NA; v_gene: TRBV6-6; CDR3nt: TGTGCCAGCAGTTACACGGACTACGAGCAGTACTTC; CDR3aa: CASSYTDYEQYF
j_gene: TRBJ2-7; abundance: NA; d_gene: NA; v_gene: TRBV30; CDR3nt: TGTGCCTGGAGTCTGGACAACACGGCCGAGCAGTACTTC; CDR3aa: CAWSLDNTAEQYF
j_gene: TRBJ1-1; abundance: NA; d_gene: NA; v_gene: TRBV27; CDR3nt: TGTGCCAGCAGTTTATATACGGGGGGGAGCACTGAAGCTTTCTTT; CDR3aa: CASSLYTGGSTEAFF
j_gene: TRBJ2-1; abundance: once; d_gene: TRBD2; v_gene: TRBV2; CDR3nt: TGTGCCAGCAGTGCACGACTAGCGGGGTACTCCTACAATGAGCAGTTCTTC; CDR3aa: CASSARLAGYSYNEQFF
j_gene: TRBJ1-1; abundance: NA; d_gene: TRBD1; v_gene: TRBV27; CDR3nt: TGTGCCAGCAGTCTGGACAGGACAAACACTGAAGCTTTCTTT; CDR3aa: CASSLDRTNTEAFF
j_gene: TRBJ2-7; abundance: NA; d_gene: NA; v_gene: TRBV5-1; CDR3nt: TGCGCCAGCAGCTTGGGGAACTACGAGCAGTACTTC; CDR3aa: CASSLGNYEQYF
j_gene: TRBJ2-3; abundance: NA; d_gene: NA; v_gene: TRBV29-1; CDR3nt: TGCAGCGCATCCCTTCCGGCGGGACTCAGCACAGATACGCAGTATTTT; CDR3aa: CSASLPAGLSTDTQYF
j_gene: TRBJ2-1; abundance: NA; d_gene: TRBD1; v_gene: TRBV19; CDR3nt: TGTGCCAGTAGTAATACAGGGGGCAATGAGCAGTTCTTC; CDR3aa: CASSNTGGNEQFF
j_gene: TRBJ1-1; abundance: NA; d_gene: NA; v_gene: TRBV15; CDR3nt: TGTGCCACCAGCACGCGGGGGGCAGGTTTCACTGAAGCTTTCTTT; CDR3aa: CATSTRGAGFTEAFF
j_gene: TRBJ2-1; abundance: NA; d_gene: NA; v_gene: TRBV6-4; CDR3nt: TGTGCCAGCAGTCCCAAGGGGGAGAACAATGAGCAGTTCTTC; CDR3aa: CASSPKGENNEQFF
j_gene: TRBJ2-5; abundance: few; d_gene: NA; v_gene: TRBV9; CDR3nt: TGTGCCAGCAGCGAGGGGGTGGTCCAAGAGACCCAGTACTTC; CDR3aa: CASSEGVVQETQYF
j_gene: TRBJ2-7; abundance: NA; d_gene: NA; v_gene: TRBV5-1; CDR3nt: TGCGCCAGCAGCTTCACCGGGCCTACCTACGAGCAGTACTTC; CDR3aa: CASSFTGPTYEQYF
j_gene: TRBJ1-5; abundance: NA; d_gene: TRBD1; v_gene: TRBV10-3; CDR3nt: TGTGCCATCAGTACCTCGGGACAGGCTGGTCAGCCCCAGCATTTT; CDR3aa: CAISTSGQAGQPQHF
j_gene: TRBJ2-7; abundance: NA; d_gene: NA; v_gene: TRBV7-9; CDR3nt: TGTGCCAGCAGCTTATCCCGGGACGGTACCTACGAGCAGTACTTC; CDR3aa: CASSLSRDGTYEQYF
j_gene: TRBJ1-1; abundance: NA; d_gene: NA; v_gene: TRBV6-1; CDR3nt: TGTGCCAGCGGGCTGTTGAACACTGAAGCTTTCTTT; CDR3aa: CASGLLNTEAFF
j_gene: TRBJ1-5; abundance: NA; d_gene: NA; v_gene: TRBV30; CDR3nt: TGTGCCTGGAGTGTACCGGTCGTAGGTAGCAATCAGCCCCAGCATTTT; CDR3aa: CAWSVPVVGSNQPQHF
j_gene: TRBJ2-7; abundance: NA; d_gene: NA; v_gene: TRBV6-5; CDR3nt: TGTGCCAGCATCTCTCCAGGGCCCTACGAGCAGTACTTC; CDR3aa: CASISPGPYEQYF
j_gene: TRBJ2-2; abundance: NA; d_gene: NA; v_gene: TRBV30; CDR3nt: TGTGCCTGGAGTGAAACTGACACCGGGGAGCTGTTTTTT; CDR3aa: CAWSETDTGELFF
j_gene: TRBJ1-1; abundance: NA; d_gene: NA; v_gene: TRBV10-3; CDR3nt: TGTGCCATCAGAAAGTCAGGGACGAACACTGAAGCTTTCTTT; CDR3aa: CAIRKSGTNTEAFF
j_gene: TRBJ1-1; abundance: NA; d_gene: NA; v_gene: TRBV5-1; CDR3nt: TGCGCCAGCAGCTTGGAGGGGTCAGGGTATGGGGACACTGAAGCTTTCTTT; CDR3aa: CASSLEGSGYGDTEAFF
j_gene: TRBJ2-7; abundance: NA; d_gene: TRBD1; v_gene: TRBV19; CDR3nt: TGTGCCAGCTCCCCCATGACAGGGCTCGAGCAGTACTTC; CDR3aa: CASSPMTGLEQYF
j_gene: TRBJ1-2; abundance: large; d_gene: NA; v_gene: TRBV19; CDR3nt: TGTGCCAGTAGTATTCCTGGGCAGGAATATGGCTACACCTTC; CDR3aa: CASSIPGQEYGYTF
j_gene: TRBJ1-1; abundance: NA; d_gene: NA; v_gene: TRBV2; CDR3nt: TGTGCCAGCAGGCGGAGCCCCATGAACACTGAAGCTTTCTTT; CDR3aa: CASRRSPMNTEAFF
j_gene: TRBJ1-4; abundance: NA; d_gene: NA; v_gene: TRBV2; CDR3nt: TGTGCCAGCAGTTTGGGACTTCGTAATGAAAAACTGTTTTTT; CDR3aa: CASSLGLRNEKLFF
j_gene: TRBJ1-4; abundance: NA; d_gene: NA; v_gene: TRBV5-6; CDR3nt: TGTGCCAGCAGCTTGGGGGGCACTAATGAAAAACTGTTTTTT; CDR3aa: CASSLGGTNEKLFF
j_gene: TRBJ2-7; abundance: NA; d_gene: TRBD1; v_gene: TRBV6-1; CDR3nt: TGTGCCAGCAGTCCCCGGACAGGGACCTACGAGCAGTACTTC; CDR3aa: CASSPRTGTYEQYF